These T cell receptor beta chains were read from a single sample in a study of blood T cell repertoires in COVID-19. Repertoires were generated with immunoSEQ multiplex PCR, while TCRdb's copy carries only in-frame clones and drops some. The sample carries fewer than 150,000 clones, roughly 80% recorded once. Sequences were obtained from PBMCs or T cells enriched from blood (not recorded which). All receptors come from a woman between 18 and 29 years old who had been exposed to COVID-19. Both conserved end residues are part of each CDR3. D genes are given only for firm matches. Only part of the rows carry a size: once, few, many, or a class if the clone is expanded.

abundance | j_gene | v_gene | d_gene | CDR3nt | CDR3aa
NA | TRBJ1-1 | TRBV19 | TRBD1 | TGTGCCACTCAGGGACAGGCAGTCAAGAACACTGAAGCTTTCTTT | CATQGQAVKNTEAFF
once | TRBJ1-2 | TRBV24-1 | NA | TGTGCCACTTTTGACGGAGTCTATGGCTACACCTTC | CATFDGVYGYTF
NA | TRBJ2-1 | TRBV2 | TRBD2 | TGTGCCAGCAGTGACCAGCGGGAGGAGCAGTTCTTC | CASSDQREEQFF
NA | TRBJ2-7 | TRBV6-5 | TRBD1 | TGTGCCAGCAGCTTGGCCCAGGGGGCTTACGAGCAGTACTTC | CASSLAQGAYEQYF
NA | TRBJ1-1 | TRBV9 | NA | TGTGCCAGCAGCGTAGGTAAGGGGAGCGGGCGGGCTGAAGCTTTCTTT | CASSVGKGSGRAEAFF
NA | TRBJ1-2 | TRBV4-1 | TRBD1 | TGCGCCAGCAGCCAAGTCGCCGGGACAGACTATGGCTACACCTTC | CASSQVAGTDYGYTF
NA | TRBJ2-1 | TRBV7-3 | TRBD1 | TGTGCCAGCAGCTACAACAGGGGTGAGCAGTTCTTC | CASSYNRGEQFF
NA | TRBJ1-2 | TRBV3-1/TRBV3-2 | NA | TGTGCCAGCAGCCCAACAGCGGCCCTCTCCTATGGCTACACCTTC | CASSPTAALSYGYTF
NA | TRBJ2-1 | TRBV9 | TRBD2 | TGTGCCAGCAGCGTAGTGGGCGGGAGGGCCTCGGATGAGCAGTTCTTC | CASSVVGGRASDEQFF
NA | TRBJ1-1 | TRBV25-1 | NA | TGTGCCAGCAGTGAACCCTCTCCGGGAAACACTGAAGCTTTCTTT | CASSEPSPGNTEAFF
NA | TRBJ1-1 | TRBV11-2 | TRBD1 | TGTGCCAGCAGCTTAGTAACAGGGGTCAACACTGAAGCTTTCTTT | CASSLVTGVNTEAFF
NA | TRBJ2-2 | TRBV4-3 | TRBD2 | TGCGCCAGCAGCGGTCGGGGGGACCCGAACACCGGGGAGCTGTTTTTT | CASSGRGDPNTGELFF
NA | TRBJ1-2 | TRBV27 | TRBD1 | TGTGCCAGCAGTTTAGGGACAGGCTATGGCTACACCTTC | CASSLGTGYGYTF
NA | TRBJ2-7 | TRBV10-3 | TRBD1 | TGTGCCATCAGTGAGCCCCCAGGGGGCGATTACGAGCAGTACTTC | CAISEPPGGDYEQYF
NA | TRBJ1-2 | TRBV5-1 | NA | TGCGCCAGCAGCTTGGATGGGCGGGGTGGCTACACCTTC | CASSLDGRGGYTF
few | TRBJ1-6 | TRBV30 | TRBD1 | TGTGCCTGGAGCCGACAGGGGAGGTCACCCCTCCACTTT | CAWSRQGRSPLHF
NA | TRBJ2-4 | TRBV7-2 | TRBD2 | TGTGCCAGCAGCTTAGCTCTGCGGGAGGGGCTCAAAAACATTCAGTACTTC | CASSLALREGLKNIQYF
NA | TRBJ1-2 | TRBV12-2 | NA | TGTGCAAGCCCCGGTGACAGGACCTACTATGGCTACACCTTC | CASPGDRTYYGYTF
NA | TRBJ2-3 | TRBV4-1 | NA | TGCGCCAGCAGCTCAATAGAGGGTACGCAGTATTTT | CASSSIEGTQYF
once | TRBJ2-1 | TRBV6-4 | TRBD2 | TGTGCCAGCAGTGAAGGTAGCGGGAGAGCCAACAATGAGCAGTTCTTC | CASSEGSGRANNEQFF
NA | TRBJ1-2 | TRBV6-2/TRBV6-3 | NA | TGTGCCAGCAGTTCACAGGGATACTATGGCTACACCTTC | CASSSQGYYGYTF
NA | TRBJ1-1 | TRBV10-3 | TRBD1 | TGTGCCATCAGTGAACCCGGACAGGGGAAGGATGAAGCTTTCTTT | CAISEPGQGKDEAFF
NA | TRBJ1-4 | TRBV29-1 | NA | TGCAGCGTTTTGGCCGCAACTAATGAAAAACTGTTTTTT | CSVLAATNEKLFF
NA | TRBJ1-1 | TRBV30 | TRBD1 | TGTGCCTGGAGCATCTGGGACAGGGGGAAGATGAACACTGAAGCTTTCTTT | CAWSIWDRGKMNTEAFF
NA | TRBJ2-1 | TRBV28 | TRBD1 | TGTGCCAGCAGTTTACTACAGGGGGCCGGAGAGCAGTTCTTC | CASSLLQGAGEQFF
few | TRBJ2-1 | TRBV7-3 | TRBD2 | TGTGCCAGCAGCCCAGCTAGCGGCCTCCCCAGCCCCTACAATGAGCAGTTCTTC | CASSPASGLPSPYNEQFF